This TCR beta chain was identified in a study of blood T cell repertoires in COVID-19. Using immunoSEQ multiplex PCR, the repertoire was profiled, and TCRdb retains in-frame clones only, with some absent. The table records about 320,000 clones, about nine tenths of them present only once. Trimming took off 5 bases at V and 2 bases at J, with 14 bases between the two ends. The CDR3 length is 14 residues. CDR1 SGHKS and CDR2 YYEKEE come from the germline V gene (reference sequence). Sequenced material: peripheral blood. The clonotype was recovered from a woman aged 30 to 39 with COVID-19, enrolled during active disease. The rearrangement joins TRBV5-5 to TRBJ2-7, with D perhaps TRBD2 (6 bases). The CDR3 bases are TGTGCCAGCAGTCCCGGCGGGGCCCCCTACGAGCAGTACTTC. Translated: CASSPGGAPYEQYF.